The entry that follows covers one TCR beta chain sequence. As processed by the authors: Reference gene primer amplification gave estimated nucleated cell counts. Some clones are missing from TCRdb's copy, which holds only in-frame ones; the method was immunoSEQ multiplex PCR. Clonal size and the V and J genes are those of that table, whereas D and trimming came from the DNA. The sample shows about 120,000 clones, roughly nine tenths of them seen only once. The CDR3 totals 16 residues. V lost 1 base to trimming and J lost 5 bases; unmatched junction nucleotides: 8. Germline CDR1 and CDR2: SGHTA and FQGTGA. These data are taken from a study of blood T cell repertoires in COVID-19. Looking at the study overall: The United States, Italy and Spain provided the acute and convalescent COVID-19 samples. Sample material is recorded as cDNA or gDNA derived from T cells, B-cell-depleted T cells, or PBMCs.

This receptor was obtained from a man between 65 and 85 years old with active or convalescent COVID-19. Sequenced sample: peripheral blood. The V call is TRBV7-3, the J call TRBJ2-7; 10 nucleotides match TRBD2. The CDR3 is CASSLRVAGGSHEQYF. CDR3 DNA: TGTGCCAGCAGCTTAAGGGTAGCGGGAGGTTCCCACGAGCAGTACTTC.